This TCR beta chain is from a study of blood T cell repertoires in COVID-19. Study-level background: The United States, Italy and Spain were the sources of the acute and convalescent COVID-19 samples. The analysed material was cDNA or gDNA that came from T cells, B-cell-depleted T cells, or PBMCs.

Sequenced by immunoSEQ multiplex PCR; TCRdb stores in-frame clones only, minus some. The sample has about 150,000 clones; 80% are singletons. This TCR derives from a woman aged 45-65 years with acute or convalescent COVID-19. Sequences were obtained from peripheral blood.

The CDR3 DNA sequence: TGTGCCAGTAGTACCAAACAGGGCCCCTACGAGCAGTACTTC. Protein product: CASSTKQGPYEQYF. The rearrangement joins TRBV19 to TRBJ2-7, with D possibly TRBD1 on 6 matching bases. Trimming stripped 4 bases from V and 2 bases from J, with 12 bases between. The CDR3 has 14 amino acids. Germline CDR1 and CDR2: LNHDA and SQIVND (reference sequence). The full variable domain, in which reference TRBV19 and TRBJ2-7 provide the parts outside the CDR3, is DGGITQSPKYLFRKEGQNVTLSCEQNLNHDAMYWYRQDPGQGLRLIYYSQIVNDFQKGDIAEGYSVSREKKESFPLTVTSAQKNPTAFYLCASSTKQGPYEQYFGPGTRLTVT.